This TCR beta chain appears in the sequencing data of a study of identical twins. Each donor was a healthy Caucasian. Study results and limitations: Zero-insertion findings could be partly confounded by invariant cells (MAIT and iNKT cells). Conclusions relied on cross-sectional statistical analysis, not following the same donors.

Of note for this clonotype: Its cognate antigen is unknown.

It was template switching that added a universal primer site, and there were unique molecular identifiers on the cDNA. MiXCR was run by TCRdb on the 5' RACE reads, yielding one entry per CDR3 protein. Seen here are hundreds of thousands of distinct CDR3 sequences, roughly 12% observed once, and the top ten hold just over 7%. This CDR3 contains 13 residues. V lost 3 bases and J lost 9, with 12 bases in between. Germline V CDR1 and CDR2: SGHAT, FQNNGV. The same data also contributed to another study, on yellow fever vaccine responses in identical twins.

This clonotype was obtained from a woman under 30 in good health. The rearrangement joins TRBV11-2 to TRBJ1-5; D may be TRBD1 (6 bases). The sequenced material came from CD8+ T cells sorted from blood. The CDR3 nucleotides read TGTGCCAGCAGCTTGGGCGGGGGCGGGCCCCAGCATTTT. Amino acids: CASSLGGGGPQHF.